The entry below describes one T cell receptor (beta chain). What it recognizes is unknown. Assay: immunoSEQ multiplex PCR; the TCRdb copy retains only in-frame clones and omits some. The sample shows 90,000 to 150,000 clones, about 89% of them seen only once. The data belong to a study of T cell responses to AZD1222 COVID-19 vaccine. General observations from the study: Donors, mostly white British, included more females; clonal diversity was possibly underestimated.

The CDR3 contains 13 residues. CDR1 and CDR2 from the germline V gene are MNHEY and SVGAGI. After removal of 5 bases from V and 3 bases from J, the junction contained 3 bases not matched to a gene. The sequence was collected from an adult who received the AZD1222 COVID-19 vaccine. The sequencing used peripheral blood, collected 28 days after the second AZD1222 dose. The chain is built from TRBV6-5 and TRBJ1-1; TRBD1 agrees at 7 bases. CDR3 nucleotide sequence: TGTGCCAGCAGTATTACAGGGGACACTGAAGCTTTCTTT. Translated, it gives CASSITGDTEAFF.